A selection of T cell receptor beta chains follows, all from one sample in a study of CD8+CD57+ T cells in acquired aplastic anemia. Each CDR3 protein gets one entry after TCRdb re-called the reads with MiXCR. The sample lists over 150,000 distinct CDR3 sequences; 40% to 50% were seen once. Sample: sorted CD4+, CD8+, or CD8+CD57+ T cells (not recorded which) from PBMCs. The receptors shown here come from a human donor with aplastic anemia. Both conserved end residues are part of each CDR3. The D gene is left open where the match is weak. Only some rows state a clone size, as once, few, many or a class for expanded clones.

clone_size d_call j_call cdr3_length v_call cdr3_aa cdr3_nt
- - TRBJ2-5 13 TRBV14 CASSRGREETQYF TGTGCCAGCAGTCGGGGCAGGGAAGAGACCCAGTACTTC
- - TRBJ2-2 15 TRBV2 CASIGDHKGAGELFF TGTGCCAGCATTGGGGACCACAAAGGTGCCGGGGAGCTGTTTTTT
- - TRBJ2-5 13 TRBV19 CASSDSYQETQYF TGTGCCAGTAGCGACAGCTACCAAGAGACCCAGTACTTC
- - TRBJ1-2 14 TRBV5-1 CASSFGTFDYGYTF TGCGCCAGCAGCTTCGGGACGTTTGACTATGGCTACACCTTC
- TRBD2 TRBJ2-2 16 TRBV5-4 CASSFRTSGATGELFF TGTGCCAGCAGCTTTCGGACTAGCGGGGCCACCGGGGAGCTGTTTTTT
- - TRBJ1-5 15 TRBV24-1 CATSDGGMGNQPQHF TGTGCCACCAGTGATGGCGGTATGGGCAATCAGCCCCAGCATTTT
many - TRBJ2-5 14 TRBV18 CASSPQRSSETQYF TGTGCCAGCTCACCTCAGCGCTCTTCGGAGACCCAGTACTTC
- TRBD1 TRBJ1-6 16 TRBV11-2 CASSLVARGSDSPLHF TGTGCCAGCAGCTTAGTGGCCAGGGGGTCGGATTCACCCCTCCACTTT
- TRBD2 TRBJ2-3 16 TRBV6-2/TRBV6-3 CAGSRTSGFSTDTQYF TGTGCCGGGAGTCGGACTAGCGGATTTAGCACAGATACGCAGTATTTT
many TRBD1 TRBJ1-1 13 TRBV7-9 CASSQTGDSEAFF TGTGCCAGCAGCCAAACAGGGGACTCTGAAGCTTTCTTT
- - TRBJ1-4 16 TRBV4-1 CASSQGFRRWVEKLFF TGCGCCAGCAGCCAAGGGTTCCGGAGGTGGGTTGAAAAACTGTTTTTT
- - TRBJ1-1 13 TRBV24-1 CATSDFGMAEAFF TGTGCCACCAGTGATTTCGGAATGGCTGAAGCTTTCTTT
- TRBD2 TRBJ2-3 14 TRBV20-1 CSAGGGRSTDTQYF TGCAGTGCCGGGGGGGGGCGTAGTACAGATACGCAGTATTTT
many - TRBJ2-7 15 TRBV4-3 CASSQDSVVSYEQYF TGCGCCAGCAGCCAAGATTCGGTGGTCTCCTACGAGCAGTACTTC
many - TRBJ2-7 14 TRBV30 CAWSISSSSYEQYF TGTGCCTGGAGCATTTCCTCGTCCTCCTACGAGCAGTACTTC
many - TRBJ2-3 13 TRBV20-1 CSARVSGTDTQYF TGCAGTGCTAGGGTTAGCGGCACAGATACGCAGTATTTT
- - TRBJ2-5 15 TRBV15 CATSSVALVGETQYF TGTGCCACCAGCAGTGTCGCATTGGTCGGAGAGACCCAGTACTTC
many - TRBJ1-1 13 TRBV5-8 CASSFLGYTEAFF TGTGCCAGCAGCTTCCTAGGGTACACTGAAGCTTTCTTT
many TRBD1 TRBJ1-5 15 TRBV19 CASARQGRDNQPQHF TGTGCCAGTGCACGACAGGGCCGAGATAATCAGCCCCAGCATTTT
- - TRBJ1-5 12 TRBV6-1 CASSEARRSQHF TGTGCCAGCAGTGAAGCGCGCCGGTCCCAGCATTTT
many - TRBJ1-2 14 TRBV5-6 CASSSGVSLEGYTF TGTGCCAGCAGCTCCGGCGTTAGCCTCGAAGGCTACACCTTC
few - TRBJ2-2 14 TRBV3-1 CASSQGGQGGELFF TGTGCCAGCAGCCAAGGGGGGCAGGGCGGGGAGCTGTTTTTT
many - TRBJ2-2 14 TRBV19 CASQGALNTGELFF TGTGCCAGCCAGGGAGCGCTGAACACCGGGGAGCTGTTTTTT
few - TRBJ2-1 15 TRBV2 CASSPRGGSYNEQFF TGTGCCAGCTCACCACGGGGCGGATCCTACAATGAGCAGTTCTTC
few - TRBJ2-1 16 TRBV15 CATSRGVSSSYNEQFF TGTGCCACCAGCAGAGGGGTTTCGAGCTCCTACAATGAGCAGTTCTTC
- TRBD2 TRBJ2-1 18 TRBV3-1 CASSHLDSGRGSYNEQFF TGTGCCAGCAGCCATCTTGATAGCGGGAGAGGCTCCTACAATGAGCAGTTCTTC
- - TRBJ1-6 14 TRBV19 CASRAQGTNSPLHF TGTGCCAGTAGGGCTCAGGGGACGAATTCACCCCTCCACTTT
- - TRBJ2-3 13 TRBV29-1 CSVERDLTDTQYF TGCAGCGTTGAACGGGACTTAACAGATACGCAGTATTTT
many TRBD1 TRBJ1-4 16 TRBV19 CASSYGTAATNEKLFF TGTGCCAGTAGTTACGGGACAGCTGCAACTAATGAAAAACTGTTTTTT
few - TRBJ2-2 17 TRBV5-6 CASSFLRLKSGAGELFF TGTGCCAGCAGCTTTCTCCGACTAAAGAGCGGCGCCGGGGAGCTGTTTTTT
many TRBD2 TRBJ2-4 16 TRBV7-8 CASSLTSSGRENIQYF TGTGCCAGCAGCTTAACATCTAGCGGGAGGGAAAACATTCAGTACTTC
- - TRBJ2-3 14 TRBV6-5 CASSYSYGEDTQYF TGTGCCAGCAGTTACAGCTATGGGGAGGATACGCAGTATTTT
few - TRBJ2-4 13 TRBV3-1 CASSQAGTQTRDF TGTGCCAGCAGCCAAGCCGGGACTCAAACCCGGGACTTC
- - TRBJ1-3 15 TRBV20-1 CSARPGGRSGNTIYF TGCAGTGCTAGACCCGGTGGGCGCTCTGGAAACACCATATATTTT
many TRBD1 TRBJ2-5 13 TRBV6-1 CASSGTGKETQYF TGTGCCAGCAGTGGGACAGGGAAAGAGACCCAGTACTTC
- - TRBJ1-5 11 TRBV5-1 CASSLVGAQHF TGTGCCAGCAGCTTGGTGGGGGCCCAGCATTTT
many - TRBJ1-1 14 TRBV5-1 CASILEGRNTEAFF TGCGCCAGCATCCTAGAGGGCAGAAACACTGAAGCTTTCTTT
- TRBD2 TRBJ2-3 15 TRBV24-1 CATSDQRELGDTQYF TGTGCCACCAGTGATCAGCGGGAGCTGGGAGATACGCAGTATTTT
- - TRBJ1-1 13 TRBV19 CASMMGVATEAFF TGTGCCAGTATGATGGGGGTGGCCACTGAAGCTTTCTTT
- - TRBJ2-1 15 TRBV5-1 CASSLQPRAYNEQFF TGCGCCAGCAGCTTACAGCCTCGCGCCTACAATGAGCAGTTCTTC
few TRBD2 TRBJ2-5 15 TRBV7-2 CASSFTSGRLETQYF TGTGCCAGCAGCTTCACTAGCGGGAGGCTGGAGACCCAGTACTTC
- - TRBJ2-7 13 TRBV15 CATSRGQIYEQYF TGTGCCACCAGCAGAGGACAGATCTACGAGCAGTACTTC
- TRBD2 TRBJ2-1 14 TRBV20-1 CSAQTSGNYNEQFF TGCAGTGCGCAGACTAGCGGGAACTACAATGAGCAGTTCTTC